The 6 T cell receptor beta chains presented below share a single source sample, sequenced in a study of identical twins. TCRdb reprocessed the 5' RACE reads via MiXCR and lists one record per CDR3 protein. This sample has 450,000 or so distinct CDR3 sequences, with approximately 15% found just once. The same data also went into a second study, on yellow fever vaccine responses in identical twins.

Material for sequencing was CD4+ T cells sorted from blood. All receptors derive from a woman aged 18-29 years in good health.

This clonotype was detected only a few times. The chain recombines TRBV20-1 with TRBJ2-2, with TRBD1 identical over 8 bases. The CDR3 is 18 residues long. Germline CDR1 and CDR2: DFQATT and SNEGSKA (reference sequence). Trimming removed 2 bases from V and 1 base from J; junction bases left unmatched: 12. The CDR3 here is CSARPTHRGWVNTGELFF. The CDR3 DNA follows: TGCAGTGCTAGACCCACCCACAGGGGGTGGGTGAACACCGGGGAGCTGTTTTTT.

This clonotype was seen only a few times. The DNA for the CDR3 is TGTGCCAGCAGTTACGTCTTCAGGACCGGGGAGCTGTTTTTT. It translates to CASSYVFRTGELFF. J is TRBJ2-2 and V is TRBV6-2 or TRBV6-3; D unresolved. Germline V lookup: CDR1 MNHEY, CDR2 SVGEGT. CDR3 size: 14 residues. Trimming stripped 2 bases from V and 5 bases from J, with 9 bases between.

The rearrangement joins TRBV12-3 or TRBV12-4 to TRBJ2-3; a weak D match, TRBD1 (6 bases). The V gene lost 4 bases and the J gene lost 7 bases, with 15 bases spanning the gap. This CDR3 region has 14 residues. The CDR3 sequence: CASSSLGQIHTQYF. CDR3 coding DNA: TGTGCCAGCAGTTCCCTGGGACAAATTCATACGCAGTATTTT.

This clonotype was counted only a few times. This rearrangement joins TRBV4-3 to TRBJ2-1; D possibly uses TRBD1 or TRBD2 (5 bases each). This CDR3 is 15 amino acids long. CDR1 and CDR2 (germline): LGHNA, YSLEER. V was clipped by 6 bases and J by 7 bases, with 19 bases between them. In DNA, the CDR3 is TGCGCCAGCAGTCACGGGACCCCCAGTGGGAATGAGCAGTTCTTC. Protein product: CASSHGTPSGNEQFF.

This chain joins TRBV27 and TRBJ2-3; D not resolved. The V end was cut by 2 bases, the J end by 2 bases, with 8 bases between. Germline V gives CDR1 MNHEY, CDR2 SMNVEV (reference sequence). This CDR3 is 14 amino acids long. The CDR3 region is CASSLEPHTDTQYF. The CDR3 DNA reads as TGTGCCAGCAGTTTAGAGCCCCACACAGATACGCAGTATTTT.

This clonotype was seen a few times. An end of the junction differs from the germline gene, which may be a read error. The V call is TRBV6-5, the J call TRBJ1-2; 9 nucleotides agree with TRBD1. There are 15 residues in the CDR3. Germline-derived CDR1 and CDR2 are MNHEY and SVGAGI. The CDR3 loop is CASSDSGQGRYGYTF. The CDR3 DNA is TGTGCCAGCAGTGACTCGGGACAGGGAAGATATGGCTACACCTTC.